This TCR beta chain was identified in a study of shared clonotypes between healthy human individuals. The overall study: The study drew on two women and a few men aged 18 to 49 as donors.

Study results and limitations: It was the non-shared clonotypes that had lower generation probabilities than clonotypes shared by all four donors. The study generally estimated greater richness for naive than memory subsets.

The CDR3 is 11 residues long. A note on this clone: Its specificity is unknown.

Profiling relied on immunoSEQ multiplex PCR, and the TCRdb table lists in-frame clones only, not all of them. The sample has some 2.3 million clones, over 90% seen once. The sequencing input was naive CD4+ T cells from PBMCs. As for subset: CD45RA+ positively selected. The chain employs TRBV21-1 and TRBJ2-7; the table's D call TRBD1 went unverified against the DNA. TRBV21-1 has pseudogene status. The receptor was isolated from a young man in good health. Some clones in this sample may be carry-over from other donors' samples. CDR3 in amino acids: CASSKWHEQYF. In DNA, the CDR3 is TGTGCCAGCAGCAAATGGCACGAGCAGTACTTC.